This T cell receptor (beta chain) was recorded in a study of cytomegalovirus exposure and HLA in healthy donors. Between the trimmed V and J ends, which lost 6 bases and 5 bases, there was a span of 12 bases. CDR1 LNHDA and CDR2 SQIVND come from the germline V gene (reference sequence). The CDR3 contains 13 residues. Overall study findings and caveats: 87-base-pair reads could not separate some V segments, including TRBV6-2 and TRBV6-3. In a later analysis, a missense DCLRE1C variant was linked to TCR beta V- and J-gene trimming.

A remark on this clone: Its cognate antigen is unknown.

PCR used 60 Vbeta primers and 13 Jbeta primers. Here immunoSEQ multiplex PCR was the method, and the copy in TCRdb shows in-frame clones only, minus some. The sample carries about 61,000 clones, 75% to 85% recorded once. The receptor's source is a man in his forties or fifties in good health and CMV-seropositive. The V call is TRBV19, the J call TRBJ2-3; tentatively, D is TRBD1 (5 bases). The sample comprised PBMCs. The CDR3 here is CASRTIDRDTQYF. The DNA of the CDR3 is TGTGCCAGTAGAACCATCGACAGAGATACGCAGTATTTT.